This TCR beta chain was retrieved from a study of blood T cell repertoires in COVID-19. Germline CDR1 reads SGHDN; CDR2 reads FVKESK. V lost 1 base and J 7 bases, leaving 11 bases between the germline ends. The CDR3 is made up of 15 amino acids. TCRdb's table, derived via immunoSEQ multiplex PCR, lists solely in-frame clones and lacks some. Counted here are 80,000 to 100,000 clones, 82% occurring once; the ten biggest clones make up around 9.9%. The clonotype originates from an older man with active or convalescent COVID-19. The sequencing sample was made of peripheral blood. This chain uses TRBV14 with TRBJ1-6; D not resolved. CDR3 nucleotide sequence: TGTGCCAGCAGCCAAGGCACGAGGAAGAATTCACCCCTCCACTTT. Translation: CASSQGTRKNSPLHF. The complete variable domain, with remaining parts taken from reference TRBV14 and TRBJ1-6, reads EAGVTQFPSHSVIEKGQTVTLRCDPISGHDNLYWYRRVMGKEIKFLLHFVKESKQDESGMPNNRFLAERTGGTYSTLKVQPAELEDSGVYFCASSQGTRKNSPLHFGNGTRLTVT.